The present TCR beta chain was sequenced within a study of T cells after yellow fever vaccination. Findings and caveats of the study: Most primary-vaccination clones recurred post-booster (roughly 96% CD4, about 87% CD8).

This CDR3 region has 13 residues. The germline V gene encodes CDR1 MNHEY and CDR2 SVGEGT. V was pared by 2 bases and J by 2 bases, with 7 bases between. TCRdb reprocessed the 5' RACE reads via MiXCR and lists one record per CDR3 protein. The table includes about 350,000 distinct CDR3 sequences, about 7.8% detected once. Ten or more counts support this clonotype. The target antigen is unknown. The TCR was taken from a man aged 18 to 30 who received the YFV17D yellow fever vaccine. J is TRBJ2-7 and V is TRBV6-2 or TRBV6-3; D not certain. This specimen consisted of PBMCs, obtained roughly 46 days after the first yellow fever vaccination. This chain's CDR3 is CASSYGLAYEQYF. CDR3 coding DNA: TGTGCCAGCAGTTACGGCCTAGCCTACGAGCAGTACTTC.